This T cell receptor (beta chain) was sequenced in a study of beta chain features in type 1 diabetes. cDNA synthesis used the whole RNA isolate, giving expressed TCRB sequences. Generated by immunoSEQ multiplex PCR, the TCRdb table keeps only in-frame clones and is missing some. The table has 600,000 to 700,000 clones, under 15% seen once; the top ten hold 0.095% to 0.15%. Turning to this clone: Its matching antigen is unknown.

General study points: Diminished insertions and augmented deletions at VDJ junctions characterized type 1 diabetes patients. Researchers report that Type 1 diabetes patients had moderately but significantly shorter TCRB CDR3s across all four CD4+ subsets.

With 0 bases removed from V and 0 bases from J, the gap between germline ends came to 6 bases. This CDR3 is built from 15 residues. Germline V gives CDR1 KGHSH, CDR2 LQKENI. This TCR derives from a man in his thirties or forties with type 1 diabetes. This chain joins TRBV18 and TRBJ2-1, with D perhaps TRBD2 (6 bases). What was sequenced was naive CD4+ T cells from blood. CDR3 region: CASSPPGGSYNEQFF. The CDR3, as DNA: TGTGCCAGCTCACCACCGGGAGGCTCCTACAATGAGCAGTTCTTC.